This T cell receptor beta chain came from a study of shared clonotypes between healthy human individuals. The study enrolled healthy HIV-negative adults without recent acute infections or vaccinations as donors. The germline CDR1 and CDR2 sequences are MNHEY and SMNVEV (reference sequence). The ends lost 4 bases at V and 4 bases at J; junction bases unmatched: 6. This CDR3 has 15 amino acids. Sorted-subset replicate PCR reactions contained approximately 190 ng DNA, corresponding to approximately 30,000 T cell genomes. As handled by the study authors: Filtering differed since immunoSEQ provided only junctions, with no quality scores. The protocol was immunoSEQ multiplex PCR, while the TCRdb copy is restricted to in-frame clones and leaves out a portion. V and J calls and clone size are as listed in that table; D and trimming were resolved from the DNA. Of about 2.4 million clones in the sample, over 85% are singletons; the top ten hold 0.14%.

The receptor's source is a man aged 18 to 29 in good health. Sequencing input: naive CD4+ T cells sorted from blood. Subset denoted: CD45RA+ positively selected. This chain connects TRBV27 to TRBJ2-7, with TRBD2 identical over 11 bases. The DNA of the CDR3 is TGTGCCAGCAGTTCCCCTAGCGGGGGGAATTACGAGCAGTACTTC. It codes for CASSSPSGGNYEQYF.